This T cell receptor (beta chain) is from a study of T cells in Graves' hyperthyroidism and ophthalmopathy. Pregnant or lactating patients were excluded, as were those with uncontrolled infection or other autoimmune disease. Diagnoses were made from clinical symptoms, serum measures (thyroxine and TRAb), thyroid ultrasound and orbital computed tomography. RNA transcripts served as the template for amplifying TCR beta CDR3 regions. First-round RT-PCR targeting the TCR CDR3 was performed with the HTBI primer set. TCRdb itself ran the multiplex PCR reads through MiXCR, one entry per CDR3 protein. Among roughly 170,000 distinct CDR3 sequences listed, about 15% were seen once. Germline V gene data show CDR1 as MGHRA and CDR2 as YSYEKL. This CDR3 is 14 amino acids long. The V and J ends lost 3 bases and 8 bases respectively, with 14 bases between them.

The sequence was obtained from a woman aged 45-65 years with Graves' hyperthyroidism. The specimen sequenced was blood. The chain employs TRBV4-1 and TRBJ1-5, with TRBD1 as a possible D gene (6 bases). The CDR3 DNA follows: TGCGCCAGCAGCCAGAGACTACAGGGCAAGCCCCAGCATTTT. Translation: CASSQRLQGKPQHF.